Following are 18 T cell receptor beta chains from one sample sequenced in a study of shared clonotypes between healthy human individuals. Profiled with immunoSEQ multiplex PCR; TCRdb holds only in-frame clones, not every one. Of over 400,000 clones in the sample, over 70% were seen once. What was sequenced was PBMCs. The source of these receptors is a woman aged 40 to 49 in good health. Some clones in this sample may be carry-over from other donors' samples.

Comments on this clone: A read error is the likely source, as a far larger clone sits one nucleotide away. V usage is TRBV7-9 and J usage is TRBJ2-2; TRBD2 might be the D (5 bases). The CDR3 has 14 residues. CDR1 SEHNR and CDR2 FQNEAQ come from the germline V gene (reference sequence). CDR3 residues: CASSLQENTGELSF. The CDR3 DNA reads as TGTGCCAGCAGCTTACAGGAGAACACCGGGGAGCTGTCTTTT.

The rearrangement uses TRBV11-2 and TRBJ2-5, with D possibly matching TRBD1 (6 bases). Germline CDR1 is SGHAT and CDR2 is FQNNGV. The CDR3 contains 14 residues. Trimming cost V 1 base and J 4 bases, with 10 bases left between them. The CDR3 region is CASSLAQGRETQYF. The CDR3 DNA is TGTGCCAGCAGCTTAGCCCAGGGGCGAGAGACCCAGTACTTC. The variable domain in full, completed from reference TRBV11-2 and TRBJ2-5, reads EAGVAQSPRYKIIEKRQSVAFWCNPISGHATLYWYQQILGQGPKLLIQFQNNGVVDDSQLPKDRFSAERLKGVDSTLKIQPAKLEDSAVYLCASSLAQGRETQYFGPGTRLLVL.

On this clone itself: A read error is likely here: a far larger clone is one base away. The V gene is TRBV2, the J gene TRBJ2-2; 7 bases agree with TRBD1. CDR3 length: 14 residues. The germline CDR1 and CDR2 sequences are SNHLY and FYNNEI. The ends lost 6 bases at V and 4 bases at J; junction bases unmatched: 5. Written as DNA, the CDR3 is TGTGCCAGCAGGGGGGACAGTGCCACCGGGGAGCTGTTTTTT. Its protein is CASRGDSATGELFF.

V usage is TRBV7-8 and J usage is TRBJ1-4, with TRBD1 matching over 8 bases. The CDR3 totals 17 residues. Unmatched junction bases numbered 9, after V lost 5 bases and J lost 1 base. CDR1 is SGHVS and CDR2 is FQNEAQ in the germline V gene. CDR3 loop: CASSPTGGGGTNEKLFF. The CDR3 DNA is TGTGCCAGCAGCCCCACAGGGGGGGGTGGAACTAATGAAAAACTGTTTTTT. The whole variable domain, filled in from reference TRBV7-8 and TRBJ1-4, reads GAGVSQSPRYKVAKRGQDVALRCDPISGHVSLFWYQQALGQGPEFLTYFQNEAQLDKSGLPSDRFFAERPEGSVSTLKIQRTQQEDSAVYLCASSPTGGGGTNEKLFFGSGTQLSVL.

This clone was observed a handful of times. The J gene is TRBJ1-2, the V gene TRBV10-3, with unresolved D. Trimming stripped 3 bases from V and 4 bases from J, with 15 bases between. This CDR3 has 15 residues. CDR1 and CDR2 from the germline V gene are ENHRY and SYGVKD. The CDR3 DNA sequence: TGTGCCATCAGTGAAAGTGAGGGCCGAACCTATGGCTACACCTTC. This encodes CAISESEGRTYGYTF.

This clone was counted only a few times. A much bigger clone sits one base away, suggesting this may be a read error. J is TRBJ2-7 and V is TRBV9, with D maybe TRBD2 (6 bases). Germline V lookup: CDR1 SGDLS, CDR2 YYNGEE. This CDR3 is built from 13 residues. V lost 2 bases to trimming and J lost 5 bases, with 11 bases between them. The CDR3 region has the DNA TGTGCCAGCAGCGTGGAGGAGGGCCACGAGCAGTACTTC. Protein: CASSVEEGHEQYF.

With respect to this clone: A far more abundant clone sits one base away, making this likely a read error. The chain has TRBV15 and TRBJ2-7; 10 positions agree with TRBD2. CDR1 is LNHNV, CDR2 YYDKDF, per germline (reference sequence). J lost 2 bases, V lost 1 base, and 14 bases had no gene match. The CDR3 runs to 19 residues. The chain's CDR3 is CATSRAPTSGPIRTYEQYF. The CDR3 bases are TGTGCCACCAGCAGAGCCCCGACTAGCGGGCCTATCCGCACCTACGAGCAGTACTTC. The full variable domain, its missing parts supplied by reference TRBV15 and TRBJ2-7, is DAMVIQNPRYQVTQFGKPVTLSCSQTLNHNVMYWYQQKSSQAPKLLFHYYDKDFNNEADTPDNFQSRRPNTSFCFLDIRSPGLGDTAMYLCATSRAPTSGPIRTYEQYFGPGTRLTVT.

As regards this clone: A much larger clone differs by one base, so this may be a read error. The CDR3 nucleotides are TGTGCCAGCTCATCGGGACAGGGCTCCTACAATGAGCAGTTCTTC. This gives the protein CASSSGQGSYNEQFF. The rearrangement joins TRBV18 to TRBJ2-1, with 9 bases that match TRBD1. The CDR3 runs to 15 residues. CDR1 KGHSH and CDR2 LQKENI come from the germline V gene. With 5 bases clipped from V and 0 bases from J, the junction kept 2 bases outside the gene matches. Using reference TRBV18 and TRBJ2-1 for the parts outside the CDR3, the full variable domain is NAGVMQNPRHLVRRRGQEARLRCSPMKGHSHVYWYRQLPEEGLKFMVYLQKENIIDESGMPKERFSAEFPKEGPSILRIQQVVRGDSAAYFCASSSGQGSYNEQFFGPGTRLTVL.

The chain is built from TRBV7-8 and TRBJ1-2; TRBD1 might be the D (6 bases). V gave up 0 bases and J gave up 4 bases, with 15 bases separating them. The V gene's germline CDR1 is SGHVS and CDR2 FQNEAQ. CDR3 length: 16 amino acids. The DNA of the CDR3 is TGTGCCAGCAGCTTAGCAGAGACAGGCTGGGGCTATGGCTACACCTTC. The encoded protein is CASSLAETGWGYGYTF.

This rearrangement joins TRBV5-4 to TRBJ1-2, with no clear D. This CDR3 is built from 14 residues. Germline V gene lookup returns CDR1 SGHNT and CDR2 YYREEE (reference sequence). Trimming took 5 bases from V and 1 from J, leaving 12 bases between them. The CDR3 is CASRSLQNNYGYTF. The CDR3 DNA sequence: TGTGCCAGCAGGAGCCTACAGAATAACTATGGCTACACCTTC.

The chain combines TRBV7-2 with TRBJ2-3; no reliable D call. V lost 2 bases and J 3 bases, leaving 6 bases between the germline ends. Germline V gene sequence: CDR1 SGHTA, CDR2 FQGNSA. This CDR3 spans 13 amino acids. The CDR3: CASSLLGTDTQYF. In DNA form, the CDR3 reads TGTGCCAGCAGCTTACTTGGGACAGATACGCAGTATTTT.

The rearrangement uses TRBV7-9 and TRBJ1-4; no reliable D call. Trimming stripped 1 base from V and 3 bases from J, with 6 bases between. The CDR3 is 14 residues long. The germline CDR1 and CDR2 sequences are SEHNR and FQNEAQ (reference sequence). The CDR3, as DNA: TGTGCCAGCAGCTTAGGGATTCCTAATGAAAAACTGTTTTTT. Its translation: CASSLGIPNEKLFF.

In DNA, the CDR3 is TGTGCCACCAGCAGGGGCGGGAGCACGTTCACAGATACGCAGTATTTT. This encodes CATSRGGSTFTDTQYF. This chain links TRBV15 with TRBJ2-3; 7 bases are shared with TRBD2. CDR1 is LNHNV and CDR2 is YYDKDF in the germline V gene (reference sequence). V lost 3 bases to trimming and J lost 2 bases; unmatched junction nucleotides: 8. The CDR3 has 16 residues.

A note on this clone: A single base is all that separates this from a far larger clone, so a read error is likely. The CDR3 loop reads CASSEEPGAYSGYGYTF. The CDR3 DNA sequence: TGTGCCAGCAGTGAAGAGCCAGGGGCCTATTCTGGCTATGGCTACACCTTC. The rearrangement uses TRBV25-1 and TRBJ1-2, with D maybe TRBD1 (6 bases). V lost 2 bases to trimming and J lost 4 bases, with 20 bases between them. There are 17 residues in the CDR3. CDR1 and CDR2 from the germline V gene are MGHDK and SYGVNS.

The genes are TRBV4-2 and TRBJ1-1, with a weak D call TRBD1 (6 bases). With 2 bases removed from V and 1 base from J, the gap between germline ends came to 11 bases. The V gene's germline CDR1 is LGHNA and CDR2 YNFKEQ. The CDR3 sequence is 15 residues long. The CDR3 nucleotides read TGTGCCAGCAGCCAAACCGGGGGCCAGAACACTGAAGCTTTCTTT. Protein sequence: CASSQTGGQNTEAFF.

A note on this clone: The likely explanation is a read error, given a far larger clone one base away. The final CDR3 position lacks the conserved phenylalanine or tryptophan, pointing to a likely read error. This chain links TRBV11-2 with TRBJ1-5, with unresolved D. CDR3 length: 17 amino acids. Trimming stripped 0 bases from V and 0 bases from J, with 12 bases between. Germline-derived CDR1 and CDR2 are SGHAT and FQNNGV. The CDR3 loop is CASSLEMAEISNQPQHS. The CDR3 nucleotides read TGTGCCAGCAGCTTAGAAATGGCGGAGATTAGCAATCAGCCCCAGCATTCT.

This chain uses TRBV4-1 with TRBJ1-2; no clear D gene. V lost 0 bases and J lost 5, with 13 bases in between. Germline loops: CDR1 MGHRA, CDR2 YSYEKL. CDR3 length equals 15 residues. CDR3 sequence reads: CASSQDIVAGYGYTF. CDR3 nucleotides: TGCGCCAGCAGCCAAGATATAGTGGCGGGGTATGGCTACACCTTC.

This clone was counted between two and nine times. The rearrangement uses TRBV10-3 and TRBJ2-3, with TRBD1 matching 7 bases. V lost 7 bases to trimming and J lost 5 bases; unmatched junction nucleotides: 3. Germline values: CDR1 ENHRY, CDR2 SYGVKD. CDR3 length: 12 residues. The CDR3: CAINRGGDTQYF. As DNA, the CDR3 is TGTGCCATCAACAGGGGTGGAGATACGCAGTATTTT.